The 14 T cell receptor beta chains presented below share a single source sample, sequenced in a study of blood T cell repertoires in COVID-19. Only in-frame clones appear in the TCRdb table, and some are missing; sequencing was by immunoSEQ multiplex PCR. The data show approximately 290,000 clones, with 85% to 90% seen just once and roughly 11% held by the top ten. The sequenced material came from peripheral blood. The receptor set was obtained from a woman under 40 with COVID-19, enrolled during active disease.

This chain connects TRBV6-5 to TRBJ1-2, with D possibly being TRBD1 (6 bases). Germline-derived CDR1 and CDR2 are MNHEY and SVGAGI. This CDR3 region has 15 residues. Trimming took off 8 bases at V and 2 bases at J, with 18 bases between the two ends. CDR3 DNA: TGTGCCAGCTCTAAACCCGAGACAGGAAACTATGGCTACACCTTC. Translating it yields CASSKPETGNYGYTF.

CDR3 nucleotides: TGTGCCAGCAGTGAGACAGGGTATCACGGGGAGCTGTTTTTT. Protein product: CASSETGYHGELFF. The chain uses TRBV2 and TRBJ2-2; 7 nucleotides line up with TRBD1. The V gene end was trimmed by 3 bases and the J gene end by 7 bases; junction bases not matched to a gene: 5. The germline gives CDR1 SNHLY, CDR2 FYNNEI. This CDR3 has 14 residues.

CDR3 residues: CASSLGTLPNYEQYF. CDR3 in DNA: TGTGCCAGCAGCTTAGGGACATTACCAAACTACGAGCAGTACTTC. The chain has TRBV7-9 and TRBJ2-7; weak D call: TRBD1 (5 bases). V was shortened by 1 base and J by 3 bases, with 13 bases between the two germline ends. CDR1 and CDR2 from the germline V gene are SEHNR and FQNEAQ (reference sequence). The CDR3 sequence is 15 residues long.

This chain connects TRBV6-1 to TRBJ2-7; D may be TRBD1 (5 bases). Deletions cut 2 bases from V and 3 bases from J, with 14 bases between. The CDR3 length is 15 residues. CDR1 is MNHNS and CDR2 is SASEGT in the germline V gene. CDR3 DNA: TGTGCCAGCAGTGAAAGGGCAAGGGGCCACTACGAGCAGTACTTC. Translating gives CASSERARGHYEQYF.

The V call is TRBV6-6, the J call TRBJ1-5, with a weak D call TRBD1 (6 bases). The germline CDR1 and CDR2 sequences are MNHNY and SVGAGI (reference sequence). Deletions cut 4 bases from V and 6 bases from J, with 16 bases between. This CDR3 spans 15 amino acids. The chain's CDR3 is CASSFSPRGAQPQHF. CDR3 coding DNA: TGTGCCAGCAGTTTCTCCCCCAGGGGTGCTCAGCCCCAGCATTTT.

The chain links TRBV5-1 to TRBJ2-7; 13 bases fit TRBD2. The CDR3 has 16 amino acids. Trimming removed 0 bases from V and 9 bases from J; junction bases left unmatched: 9. In germline, CDR1 is SGHRS, CDR2 YFSETQ. The CDR3 bases are TGCGCCAGCAGCTTGGCGCCAACTAGCGGGGGGGCCGTGCAGTACTTC. It specifies CASSLAPTSGGAVQYF.

V is TRBV24-1 and J is TRBJ2-1; 8 bases line up with TRBD1. Germline V gene lookup returns CDR1 KGHDR and CDR2 SFDVKD. The CDR3 has 17 amino acids. Trimming took 2 bases from V and 2 from J; bases not matched to a gene: 7. The CDR3 here is CATSDWRTGTTYNEQFF. The CDR3 DNA reads TGTGCCACCAGTGATTGGCGGACAGGGACGACCTACAATGAGCAGTTCTTC.

This chain connects TRBV19 to TRBJ1-1, with unresolved D. Trimming took 4 bases from V and 4 from J, leaving 10 bases between them. Germline V CDR1 and CDR2: LNHDA, SQIVND (reference sequence). This CDR3 spans 13 amino acids. CDR3 DNA: TGTGCCAGTAGTACCGGACTGATCACTGAAGCTTTCTTT. Amino acids: CASSTGLITEAFF.

The chain combines TRBV6-4 with TRBJ1-6; no clear D gene. V was clipped by 2 bases and J by 9 bases, with 8 bases between them. The CDR3 sequence is 13 residues long. Germline V gene data show CDR1 as MRHNA and CDR2 as SNTAGT. This CDR3 reads CASSDVEGSPLHF. The CDR3, as DNA: TGTGCCAGCAGTGACGTCGAGGGTTCACCCCTCCACTTT.

This chain connects TRBV3-1 (or the pseudogene TRBV3-2) to TRBJ2-1; 12 nucleotides agree with TRBD1. Trimming at V came to 4 bases and at J to 7 bases, leaving 5 bases not matched to a gene. This CDR3 contains 15 residues. Germline V gene lookup returns CDR1 LGHDT and CDR2 YNNKEL (reference sequence). CDR3 nucleotides: TGTGCCAGCAGCCTCCGGGACAGGGGGCAAAATGAGCAGTTCTTC. Translation: CASSLRDRGQNEQFF.

The rearrangement links TRBV9 to TRBJ1-4; D is undetermined. CDR1 SGDLS and CDR2 YYNGEE come from the germline V gene. Trimming cost V 0 bases and J 13 bases, with 13 bases left between them. CDR3 length: 13 residues. The CDR3 nucleotides are TGTGCCAGCAGCGTAGAGGCGGGCACCGTACTGTTTTTT. Its translation: CASSVEAGTVLFF.

V gene TRBV6-5 combines with J gene TRBJ1-2; 9 positions match TRBD1. From germline, CDR1 is MNHEY and CDR2 SVGAGI. After removal of 6 bases from V and 6 bases from J, the junction contained 2 bases not matched to a gene. This CDR3 has 12 residues. CDR3 in DNA: TGTGCCAGCAGCTGGGACAGGGATGGCTACACCTTC. Translation gives CASSWDRDGYTF.

This clone occurred once. This rearrangement joins TRBV18 to TRBJ2-1, with TRBD2 identical over 10 bases. The CDR3 totals 14 residues. CDR1 KGHSH and CDR2 LQKENI come from the germline V gene. Losses at the gene ends were 6 bases for V and 10 bases for J; bases not matched to a gene: 9. CDR3 nucleotide sequence: TGTGCCAGCTCCATAGCGGGGGGCCCGCGGGAGCAGTTCTTC. Translated, it gives CASSIAGGPREQFF.

The chain joins TRBV18 to TRBJ2-3, with D maybe TRBD2 (6 bases). The V end was cut by 3 bases, the J end by 0 bases, with 10 bases between. CDR3 length equals 15 residues. CDR1 is KGHSH and CDR2 is LQKENI in the germline V gene. CDR3 DNA: TGTGCCAGCTCACCGCCTAGCGCCAGCACAGATACGCAGTATTTT. Translation: CASSPPSASTDTQYF.